This TCR beta chain came from a study of blood T cell repertoires in COVID-19. Study as a whole: Specimens from acute and convalescent COVID-19 originated in the United States, Italy and Spain. T cells, B-cell-depleted T cells, or PBMCs supplied cDNA or gDNA.

The CDR3 is 17 residues long. CDR1 is LGHNT and CDR2 is FRNRAP in the germline V gene. Losses at the gene ends were 1 base for V and 2 bases for J; bases not matched to a gene: 8. Original processing methods: Researchers report that nucleated cell counts were estimated from reference gene primer amplification. Repertoires were generated with immunoSEQ multiplex PCR, while TCRdb's copy carries only in-frame clones and drops some. The DNA gave D and trimming, while V, J and clone size come from that table. Of under 9,500 clones listed, approximately 83% are singletons. The sequenced sample consisted of peripheral blood. This TCR came from a human donor in a cohort sampled during active COVID-19. The gene calls are TRBV12-5 and TRBJ2-3, with 8 nucleotides matching TRBD1. The CDR3, as DNA: TGTGCTAGTGGTTTGGGAAACAGGGGGACCTTCACAGATACGCAGTATTTT. Its protein product is CASGLGNRGTFTDTQYF.